This paragraph covers one T cell receptor beta chain sequence. The sample belongs to a study of blood T cell repertoires in COVID-19. In the study overall: Italy, Spain and the United States were the sources of the convalescent and acute COVID-19 samples.

V was clipped by 1 base and J by 0 bases; unmatched bases: 8. From germline, CDR1 is GTSNPN and CDR2 SVGIG (reference sequence). This CDR3 contains 16 residues. Data came from immunoSEQ multiplex PCR; TCRdb stores just in-frame clones and leaves some out. The top ten hold 2% of the sample, which has hundreds of thousands of clones, 88% seen once. All enrollees were about 18 to 89 years old and from fewer than 25 US areas. Input material: PBMCs or T cells enriched from blood (not recorded which). The sequence derives from a woman aged 55 to 70 in a cohort exposed to, infected with or recovered from COVID-19 (not recorded which). The chain recombines TRBV30 with TRBJ1-1, with TRBD1 identical over 7 bases. CDR3: CAWSADLTGLNTEAFF. The CDR3 DNA reads as TGTGCCTGGAGTGCCGATCTGACAGGGCTGAACACTGAAGCTTTCTTT.